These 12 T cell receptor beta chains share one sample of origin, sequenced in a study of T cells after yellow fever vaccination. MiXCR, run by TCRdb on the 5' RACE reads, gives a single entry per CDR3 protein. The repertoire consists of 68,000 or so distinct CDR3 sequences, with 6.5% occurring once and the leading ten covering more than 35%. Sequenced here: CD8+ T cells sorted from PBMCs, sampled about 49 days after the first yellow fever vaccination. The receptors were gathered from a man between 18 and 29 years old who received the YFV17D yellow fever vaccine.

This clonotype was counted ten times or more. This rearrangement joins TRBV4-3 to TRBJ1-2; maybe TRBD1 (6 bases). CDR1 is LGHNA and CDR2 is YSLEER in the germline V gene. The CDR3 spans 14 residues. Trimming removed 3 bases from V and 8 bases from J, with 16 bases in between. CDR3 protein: CASSHHGQGKGYTF. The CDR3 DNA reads TGCGCCAGCAGCCACCACGGGCAGGGGAAGGGCTACACCTTC.

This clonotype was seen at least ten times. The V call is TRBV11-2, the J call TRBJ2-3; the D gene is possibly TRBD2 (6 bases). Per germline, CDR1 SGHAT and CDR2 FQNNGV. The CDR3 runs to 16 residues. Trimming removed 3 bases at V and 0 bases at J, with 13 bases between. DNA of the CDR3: TGTGCCAGCAGCTTTTTCCCAGGGAGGAGCACAGATACGCAGTATTTT. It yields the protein CASSFFPGRSTDTQYF.

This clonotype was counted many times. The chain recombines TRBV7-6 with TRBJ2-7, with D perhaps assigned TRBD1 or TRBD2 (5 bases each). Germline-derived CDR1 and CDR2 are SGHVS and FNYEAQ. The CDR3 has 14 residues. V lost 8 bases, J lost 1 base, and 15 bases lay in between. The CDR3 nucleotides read TGTGCCAGCGGCCCCCTGGGGGATTCCTACGAGCAGTACTTC. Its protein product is CASGPLGDSYEQYF.

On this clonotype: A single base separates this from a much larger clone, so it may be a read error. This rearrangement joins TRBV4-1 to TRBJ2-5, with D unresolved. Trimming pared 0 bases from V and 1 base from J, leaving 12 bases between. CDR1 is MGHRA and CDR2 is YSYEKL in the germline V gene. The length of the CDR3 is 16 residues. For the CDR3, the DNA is TGCGCCAGCAGCCAAGACTCCGGGCTACGCCAAGAGACCCAGTACTTC. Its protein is CASSQDSGLRQETQYF.

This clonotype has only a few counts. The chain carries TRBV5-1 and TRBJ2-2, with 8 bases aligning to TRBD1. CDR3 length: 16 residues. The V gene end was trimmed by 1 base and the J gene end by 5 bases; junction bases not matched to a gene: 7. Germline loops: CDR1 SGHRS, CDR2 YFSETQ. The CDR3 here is CASSLSAGGETGELFF. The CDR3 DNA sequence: TGCGCCAGCAGCTTGAGCGCAGGGGGCGAAACCGGGGAGCTGTTTTTT.

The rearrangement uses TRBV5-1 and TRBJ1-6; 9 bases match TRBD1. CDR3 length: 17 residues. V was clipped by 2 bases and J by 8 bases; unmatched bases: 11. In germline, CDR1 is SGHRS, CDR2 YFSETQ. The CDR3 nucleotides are TGCGCCAGCAGCTTAGGCTACAGGGGGCAAGCGGATTCACCCCTCCACTTT. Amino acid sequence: CASSLGYRGQADSPLHF. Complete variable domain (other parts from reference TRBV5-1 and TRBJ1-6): KAGVTQTPRYLIKTRGQQVTLSCSPISGHRSVSWYQQTPGQGLQFLFEYFSETQRNKGNFPGRFSGRQFSNSRSEMNVSTLELGDSALYLCASSLGYRGQADSPLHFGNGTRLTVT.

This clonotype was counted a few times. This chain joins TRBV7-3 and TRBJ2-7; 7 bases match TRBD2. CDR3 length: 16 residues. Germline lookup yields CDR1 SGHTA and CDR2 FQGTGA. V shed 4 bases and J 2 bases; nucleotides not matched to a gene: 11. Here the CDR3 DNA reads TGTGCCAGCAGCTGTACCCTGGGGGGGGTCACCTACGAGCAGTACGTC. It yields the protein CASSCTLGGVTYEQYV.

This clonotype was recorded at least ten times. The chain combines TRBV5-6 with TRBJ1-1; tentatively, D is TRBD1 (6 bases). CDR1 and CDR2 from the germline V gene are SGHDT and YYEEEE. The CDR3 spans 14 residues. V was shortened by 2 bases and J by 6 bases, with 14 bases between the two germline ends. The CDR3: CASSFAGALPEAFF. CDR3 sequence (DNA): TGTGCCAGCAGCTTTGCGGGGGCCCTCCCTGAAGCTTTCTTT.

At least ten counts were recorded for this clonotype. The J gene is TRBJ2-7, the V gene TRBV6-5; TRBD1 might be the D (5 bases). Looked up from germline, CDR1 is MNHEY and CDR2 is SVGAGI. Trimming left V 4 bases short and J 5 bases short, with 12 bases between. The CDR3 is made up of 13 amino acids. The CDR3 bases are TGTGCCAGCAGTTGGAAAGGGGTCAACGAGCAGTACTTC. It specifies CASSWKGVNEQYF.

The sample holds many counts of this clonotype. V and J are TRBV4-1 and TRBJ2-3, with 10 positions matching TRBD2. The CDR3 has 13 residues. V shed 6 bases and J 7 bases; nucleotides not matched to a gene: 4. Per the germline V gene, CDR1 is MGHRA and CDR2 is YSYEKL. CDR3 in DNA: TGCGCCAGCAGACGGACTAGCGGATATACGCAGTATTTT. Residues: CASRRTSGYTQYF.

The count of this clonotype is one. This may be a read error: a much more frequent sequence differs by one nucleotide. CDR3 bases: TGCGCCAGCAGCGCCGCAGGGCAGTACAATGAGCAGTTCTTC. Translation gives CASSAAGQYNEQFF. The gene calls are TRBV4-1 and TRBJ2-1; a weak D match, TRBD1 (5 bases). The CDR3 is 14 amino acids. CDR1 and CDR2 from the germline V gene are MGHRA and YSYEKL. V lost 5 bases and J lost 4, with 12 bases in between.

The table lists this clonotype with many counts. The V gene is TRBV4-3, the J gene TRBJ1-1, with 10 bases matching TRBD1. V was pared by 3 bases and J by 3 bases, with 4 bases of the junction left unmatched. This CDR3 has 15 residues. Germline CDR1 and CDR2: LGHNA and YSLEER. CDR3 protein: CASSQDRGIDTEAFF. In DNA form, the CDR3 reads TGCGCCAGCAGCCAGGACAGGGGGATCGACACTGAAGCTTTCTTT.